This TCR beta chain was sequenced during a study of T cells in Graves' hyperthyroidism and ophthalmopathy (dated by TCRdb to between 2019 and 2020). Regarding the study in general: Peripheral blood samples were taken at initial diagnosis, before any treatment was given. To identify TCR V-J signatures that set the groups apart, the researchers used a discovery cohort of more than 95 patients, made up of fewer than 50 with Graves' ophthalmopathy and about 60 with stable Graves' hyperthyroidism. An independent validation cohort of around 19 hyperthyroidism patients and 17 patients who later progressed to ophthalmopathy tested prospective prediction of ophthalmopathy. The 95 to 100 discovery patients were divided at random into training and test sets in a 7:3 ratio. The study also compared thyroid tissue and blood T-cell repertoires from more than five Graves' hyperthyroidism patients. Once sampling was done, hyperthyroidism patients were given methimazole at a starting dose of 30 mg daily, whereas ophthalmopathy patients were given high-dose intravenous methylprednisolone. According to the paper, TCR Vbeta CDR3 sequencing was carried out on 135 peripheral blood samples, which came from over 40 ophthalmopathy, around 75 hyperthyroidism and about 17 progressor patients.

This clonotype was picked up a small number of times. Its specific antigen is unknown. A much larger clone lies a single base off, so this may be a read error. Stable Graves' hyperthyroidism was defined as the absence of progression to ophthalmopathy over 18 months of follow-up. Hyperthyroidism patients were newly diagnosed, with disease duration under 2 months, and aged 18 to 65 years. Patients with uncontrolled infections, other autoimmune diseases, pregnancy or lactation were excluded. Diagnoses were established on the basis of clinical symptoms, serum thyroxine and TRAb, thyroid ultrasound, and orbital computed tomography. PBMCs were isolated from 8 to 10 ml of fresh peripheral blood by Ficoll-Paque density gradient centrifugation. Trizol reagent was used to extract total RNA, and RNA quality was then checked on an Agilent 2100 Bioanalyzer. Study-wide findings and limitations: Most expanded thyroid clonotypes (frequency above 0.001) were also detected in blood, a finding suggesting that blood repertoires may reflect thyroid immune responses. No statistical method was used to set the sample size in advance, and investigators knew the group allocation. In cross-validation, a model built on a 13 V-J signature told ophthalmopathy apart from stable hyperthyroidism with over 85% sensitivity and about 81% specificity, and in testing the same model reached 80%/75%. In validation, the model predicted progression to ophthalmopathy a median of 6.5 months before onset, with around 70% sensitivity and nearly 75% specificity.

As encoded in the germline V gene (reference sequence), CDR1 is LGHDT while CDR2 is YNNKEL. V and J are trimmed by 4 bases and 10 bases, and the gene matches miss 6 bases of the junction. The CDR3 contains 13 residues, cysteine and phenylalanine counted. The sequence is cut down to CDR3 DNA, 39 bases in frame from base 1. The TCR beta CDR3 regions were amplified from the RNA transcripts. The first round of RT-PCR for the TCR CDR3 was performed with the HTBI primer set and the Qiagen OneStep RT-PCR kit. A second multiplex PCR round built the libraries, followed by size selection and purification. Libraries were sequenced paired-end with 100 bp reads on an Illumina HiSeq2000. In the original analysis: SOAPnuke was used to process the raw data, removing reads that contained adapters or uncalled bases, had a mean Phred below 15, or lacked an exact match to the constant primer or identifier. High-quality paired reads were merged with COPE v1.2.5, and unique nucleotide sequences were defined as clonotypes. MiTCR v1.1 was used to align the clonotypes against IMGT TRBV, TRBD and TRBJ reference segments. Only V-J combinations with frequency above 0.0001, covering 99.2% of repertoires, were analysed. A TCS score was defined as the ratio of F50 (clonal expansion) to E x V (chaos), with BLOSUM62-based TCRdist applied between CDR3 peptides within each V-J. Welch's t-statistics and random forest reduced some 510 V-J features to 13, which were used in a naive Bayes classifier (R e1071). TCRdb redid the processing of the public reads, applying fastp at Q25 and MiXCR, and retained in-frame beta chains. Each CDR3 protein gets just one entry, which takes the most common genes and DNA from the rows behind it. The V and J calls and clone size come from TCRdb's table, not from the authors' own analysis. The sample records 300,000 to 450,000 distinct CDR3 sequences, roughly 13% of which are singletons. The top ten clonotypes cover around 9.2% of the sample.

The sequencing sample was made of blood. Recombination connected TRBV3-1 to TRBJ2-1; TRBD1 agrees with 8 junctional bases. This clonotype was sampled from a woman aged 18-30 years with Graves' hyperthyroidism. The CDR3 loop reads CASSPGQGDEQFF. The bases read TGTGCCAGCAGCCCCGGACAGGGAGACGAGCAGTTCTTC.